This paragraph reports one TCR beta chain. Enrolment of Seattle patients took place during active infection, and they were followed longitudinally. Measured with immunoSEQ multiplex PCR; TCRdb has only the in-frame clones, and not every one. The repertoire has 160,000 or so clones, approximately 93% of them found once; the top ten carry roughly 1.9%. The sample belongs to a study of blood T cell repertoires in COVID-19. Study overall: Samples of COVID-19 (acute and convalescent) were obtained from the United States, Italy and Spain. Sources were T cells, B-cell-depleted T cells, or PBMCs; the material itself was cDNA or gDNA.

Germline V gene sequence: CDR1 SGHTA, CDR2 FQGTGA. The length of the CDR3 is 15 residues. The ends were cut back, 4 bases at V and 0 bases at J, with 11 bases in the middle. This clonotype was sampled from a woman aged 60-70 years with COVID-19, enrolled during active disease. The sample comprised peripheral blood. The chain uses TRBV7-3 and TRBJ2-3; D is perhaps TRBD1 (5 bases). The CDR3 reads CASSSGLASTDTQYF. In DNA, the CDR3 is TGTGCCAGCAGCTCAGGGCTGGCTAGCACAGATACGCAGTATTTT.